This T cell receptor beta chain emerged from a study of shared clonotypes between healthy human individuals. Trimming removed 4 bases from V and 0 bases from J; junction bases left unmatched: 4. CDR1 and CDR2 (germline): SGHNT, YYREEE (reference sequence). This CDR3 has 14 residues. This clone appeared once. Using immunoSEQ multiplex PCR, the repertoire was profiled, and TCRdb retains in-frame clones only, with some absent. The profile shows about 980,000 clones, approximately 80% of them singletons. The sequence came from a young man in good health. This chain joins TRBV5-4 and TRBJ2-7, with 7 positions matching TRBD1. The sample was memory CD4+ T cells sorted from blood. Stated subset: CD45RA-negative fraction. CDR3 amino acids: CASSPGQSSYEQYF. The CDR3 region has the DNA TGTGCCAGCAGCCCGGGACAGAGCTCCTACGAGCAGTACTTC. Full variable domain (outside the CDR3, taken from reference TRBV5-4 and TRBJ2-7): ETGVTQSPTHLIKTRGQQVTLRCSSQSGHNTVSWYQQALGQGPQFIFQYYREEENGRGNFPPRFSGLQFPNYSSELNVNALELDDSALYLCASSPGQSSYEQYFGPGTRLTVT.